This is a list of T cell receptor beta chains from one sample in a study of blood T cell repertoires in COVID-19. Sequencing was performed with immunoSEQ multiplex PCR; in TCRdb, only in-frame clones are kept and a portion is missing. The profile shows more than 200,000 clones, 75% to 90% of them singletons. Sequencing used peripheral blood. These receptors all stem from a young man with active or convalescent COVID-19. The conserved cysteine and the conserved F or W are not part of the CDR3 here.

TRBJ1-3 TRBV5-8 ASSLSRAGNTIY
TRBJ2-2 TRBV4-1 ASSHPLSPGGGSGGELF
TRBJ1-6 TRBV27 ASSLSAPGTGEGSPLH
TRBJ1-2 TRBV4-3 ASSQDPRQHNYGYT
TRBJ1-2 TRBV5-1 ASSADRGWYGYT
TRBJ1-1 TRBV19 ASRTSSGGETEAF
TRBJ1-1 TRBV11-1 ASSIIGGTDTEAF
TRBJ1-1 TRBV3-1/TRBV3-2 ASSHGGLGAF
TRBJ2-2 TRBV5-4 ASVRGNGELF
TRBJ2-3 TRBV2 ASSASIGTDTQY
TRBJ2-2 TRBV9 ASSSAGELF